This T cell receptor beta chain was sequenced in a study of blood T cells in healthy people across ages. Study-wide points: Greater diversity and more naive CD4+ cells were seen in long-lived donors than in aged donors. A strong correlation between TCR beta diversity and naive T cell percentage was seen.

Germline CDR1 reads SGHVS; CDR2 reads FQNEAQ. CDR3 length: 12 residues. The V and J ends lost 5 bases and 5 bases respectively, with 10 bases between them. It was with a sample-barcoded 5' primer and a J-beta primer mix that a second PCR of about 6 to 12 cycles was run. TCRdb reprocessed the 5' RACE reads via MiXCR and lists one record per CDR3 protein. The sample holds about 720,000 distinct CDR3 sequences, 20% to 25% seen once. A remark on this clonotype: Its antigen is unknown.

The sample was also linked to a second study, of T cells of mothers and their children. As reported in that work: Donation came from a few healthy Caucasian mothers together with their six children.

The clonotype comes from a boy between 10 and 17 years old in good health. Source material: blood. J is TRBJ2-7 and V is TRBV7-8; D is ambiguous. This chain's CDR3 is CASSPDFDEQYF. CDR3 bases: TGTGCCAGCAGCCCCGATTTTGACGAGCAGTACTTC.